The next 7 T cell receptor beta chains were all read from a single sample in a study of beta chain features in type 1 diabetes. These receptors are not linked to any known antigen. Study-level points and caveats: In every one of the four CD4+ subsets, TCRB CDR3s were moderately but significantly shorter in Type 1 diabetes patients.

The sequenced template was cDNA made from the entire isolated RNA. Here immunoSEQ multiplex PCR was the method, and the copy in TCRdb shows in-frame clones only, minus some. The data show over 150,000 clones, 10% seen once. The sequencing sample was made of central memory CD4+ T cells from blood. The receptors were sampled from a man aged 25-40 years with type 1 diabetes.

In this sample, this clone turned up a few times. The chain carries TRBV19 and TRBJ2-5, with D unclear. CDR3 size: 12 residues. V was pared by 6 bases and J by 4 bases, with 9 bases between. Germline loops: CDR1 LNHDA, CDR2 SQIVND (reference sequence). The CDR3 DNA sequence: TGTGCCAGTAGCAGTACACCAGAGACCCAGTACTTC. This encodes CASSSTPETQYF.

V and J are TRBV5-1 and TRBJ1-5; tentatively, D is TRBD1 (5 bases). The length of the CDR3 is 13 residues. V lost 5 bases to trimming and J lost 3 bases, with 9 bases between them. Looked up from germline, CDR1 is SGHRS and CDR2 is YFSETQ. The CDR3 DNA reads TGCGCCAGCAGGGTAGGGGTCAATCAGCCCCAGCATTTT. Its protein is CASRVGVNQPQHF.

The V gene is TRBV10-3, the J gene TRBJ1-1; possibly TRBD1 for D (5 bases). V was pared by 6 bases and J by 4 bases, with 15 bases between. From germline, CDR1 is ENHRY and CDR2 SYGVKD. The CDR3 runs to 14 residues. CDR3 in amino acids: CAIRGTERGTEAFF. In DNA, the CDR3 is TGTGCCATCAGGGGGACTGAACGCGGCACTGAAGCTTTCTTT.

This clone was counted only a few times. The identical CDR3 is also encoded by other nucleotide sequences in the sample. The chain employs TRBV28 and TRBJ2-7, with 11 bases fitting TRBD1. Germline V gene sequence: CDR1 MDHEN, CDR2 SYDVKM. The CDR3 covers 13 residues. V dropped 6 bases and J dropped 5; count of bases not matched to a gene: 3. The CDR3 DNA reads TGTGCCAGCAGCTCGGGACAGGGGGACGAGCAGTACTTC. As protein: CASSSGQGDEQYF. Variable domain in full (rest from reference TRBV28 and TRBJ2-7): DVKVTQSSRYLVKRTGEKVFLECVQDMDHENMFWYRQDPGLGLRLIYFSYDVKMKEKGDIPEGYSVSREKKERFSLILESASTNQTSMYLCASSSGQGDEQYFGPGTRLTVT.

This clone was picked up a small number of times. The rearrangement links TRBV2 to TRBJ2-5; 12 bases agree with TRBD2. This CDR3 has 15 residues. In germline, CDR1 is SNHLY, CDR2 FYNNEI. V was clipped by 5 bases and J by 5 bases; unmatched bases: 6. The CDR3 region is CASSLTSGRGETQYF. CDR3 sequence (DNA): TGTGCCAGCAGTTTGACTAGCGGGAGAGGTGAGACCCAGTACTTC.

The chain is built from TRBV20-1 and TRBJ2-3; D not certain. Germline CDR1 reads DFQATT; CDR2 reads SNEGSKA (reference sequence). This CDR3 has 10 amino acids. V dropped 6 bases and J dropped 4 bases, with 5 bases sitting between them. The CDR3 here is CSAVADTQYF. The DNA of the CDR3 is TGCAGTGCCGTAGCAGATACGCAGTATTTT.

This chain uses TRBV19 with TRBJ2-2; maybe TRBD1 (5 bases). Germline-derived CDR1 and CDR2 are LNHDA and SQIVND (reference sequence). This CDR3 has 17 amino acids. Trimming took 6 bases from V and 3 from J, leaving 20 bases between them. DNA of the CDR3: TGTGCCAGTAGACCCCGGACAAGGATTGGTGACACCGGGGAGCTGTTTTTT. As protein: CASRPRTRIGDTGELFF. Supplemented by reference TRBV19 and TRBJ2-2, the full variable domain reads DGGITQSPKYLFRKEGQNVTLSCEQNLNHDAMYWYRQDPGQGLRLIYYSQIVNDFQKGDIAEGYSVSREKKESFPLTVTSAQKNPTAFYLCASRPRTRIGDTGELFFGEGSRLTVL.